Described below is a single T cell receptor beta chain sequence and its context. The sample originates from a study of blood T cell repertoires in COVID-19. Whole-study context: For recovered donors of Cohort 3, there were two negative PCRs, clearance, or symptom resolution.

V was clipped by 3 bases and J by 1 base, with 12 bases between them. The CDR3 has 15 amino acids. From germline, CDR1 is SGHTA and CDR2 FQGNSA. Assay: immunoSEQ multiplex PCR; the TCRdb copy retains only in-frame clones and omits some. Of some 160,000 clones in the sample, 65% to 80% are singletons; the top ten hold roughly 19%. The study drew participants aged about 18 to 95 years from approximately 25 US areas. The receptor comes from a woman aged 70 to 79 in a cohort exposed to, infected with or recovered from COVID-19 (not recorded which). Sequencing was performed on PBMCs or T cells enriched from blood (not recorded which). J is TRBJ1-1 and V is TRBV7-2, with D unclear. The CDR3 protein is CASSLGGPWNTEAFF. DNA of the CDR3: TGTGCCAGCAGCTTGGGCGGGCCATGGAACACTGAAGCTTTCTTT.